This T cell receptor (beta chain) was recorded in a study of T-cell memory formation after mild COVID-19. TCRdb called the 5' RACE reads again in MiXCR, with one record for every CDR3 protein. The table lists about 400,000 distinct CDR3 sequences, roughly 18% of them singletons, with 20% to 25% in the top ten. This clonotype was recorded a few times. Its antigen is currently unknown. This CDR3 has 13 residues. Germline V CDR1 and CDR2: SNHLY, FYNNEI. Trimming removed 6 bases from V and 2 bases from J, with 10 bases in between. Whole-study results and caveats: There were some responding clones in pre-infection memory, which suggested that cross-reactive memory had joined.

The rearrangement uses TRBV2 and TRBJ1-1; D is unresolved. The source material was PBMCs or a T cell subset sorted from them (not recorded which). This receptor was taken from a man between 18 and 35 years old who had mild COVID-19 (a few samples of this study predate the infection). Cell type and time point are not known. CDR3 residues: CASRRVRNTEAFF. The CDR3 region has the DNA TGTGCCAGCAGAAGGGTACGCAACACTGAAGCTTTCTTT.